This T cell receptor beta chain appears in the sequencing data of a study of T cell repertoires in cytomegalovirus infection. Study context: Signatures in public TCR beta sequences pointed to both CMV infection and matching HLA type.

TCRdb redid the calling of the reads with MiXCR, one entry per CDR3 protein. The table has about 360,000 distinct CDR3 sequences, 15% to 20% seen once. Concerning this clonotype: Its antigen is unknown.

Study results and caveats: Dominating the ex vivo response were HLA-C-restricted CMV-specific TCR beta clonotypes.

This CDR3 has 12 residues. Germline V gene data show CDR1 as SGHTA and CDR2 as FQGNSA. The V end lost 1 base, the J end lost 3 bases, and 3 bases lay between the germline ends. The specimen sequenced was PBMCs. The clonotype was recovered from a human donor in good health (CMV status not recorded). Some clones in this sample may be carry-over from other donors' samples. The rearrangement uses TRBV7-2 and TRBJ1-2; D is uncertain. CDR3 coding DNA: TGTGCCAGCAGCTTAGGGTACTATGGCTACACCTTC. Translating gives CASSLGYYGYTF. Drawing the rest from reference TRBV7-2 and TRBJ1-2, the complete variable domain is GAGVSQSPSNKVTEKGKDVELRCDPISGHTALYWYRQSLGQGLEFLIYFQGNSAPDKSGLPSDRFSAERTGGSVSTLTIQRTQQEDSAVYLCASSLGYYGYTFGSGTRLTVV.